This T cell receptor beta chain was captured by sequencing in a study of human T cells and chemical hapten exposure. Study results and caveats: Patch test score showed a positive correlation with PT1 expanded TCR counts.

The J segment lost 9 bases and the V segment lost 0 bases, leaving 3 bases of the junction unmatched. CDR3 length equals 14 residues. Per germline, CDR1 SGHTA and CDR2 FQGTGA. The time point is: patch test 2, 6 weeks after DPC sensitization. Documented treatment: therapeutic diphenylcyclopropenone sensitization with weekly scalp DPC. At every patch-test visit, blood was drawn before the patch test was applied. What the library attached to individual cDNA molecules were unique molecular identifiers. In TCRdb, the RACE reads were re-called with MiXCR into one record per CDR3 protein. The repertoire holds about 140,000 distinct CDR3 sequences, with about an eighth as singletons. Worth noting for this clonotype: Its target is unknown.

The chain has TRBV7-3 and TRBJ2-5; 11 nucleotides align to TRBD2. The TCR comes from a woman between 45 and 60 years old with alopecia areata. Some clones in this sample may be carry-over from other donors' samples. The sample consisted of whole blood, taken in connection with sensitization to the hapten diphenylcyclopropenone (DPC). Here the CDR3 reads CASSLTGTSGSQYF. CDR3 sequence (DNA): TGTGCCAGCAGCTTAACTGGGACTAGCGGATCCCAGTACTTC.